This T cell receptor beta chain was sequenced for a study of blood T cell repertoires in COVID-19. The overall study: Specimens from acute and convalescent COVID-19 originated in the United States, Italy and Spain. T cells, B-cell-depleted T cells, or PBMCs supplied cDNA or gDNA.

This clone was seen a handful of times. V lost 2 bases and J 6 bases, leaving 10 bases between the germline ends. The CDR3 sequence is 13 residues long. Per germline, CDR1 SEHNR and CDR2 FQNEAQ (reference sequence). Original processing notes: Estimation of nucleated cell counts relied on the amplification of reference gene primers. The table came from immunoSEQ multiplex PCR; TCRdb's copy has only in-frame clones and leaves some out. The V and J calls and clone size were taken over from that table, and D and trimming were inferred from the DNA. Of 25,000 to 35,000 clones in the sample, 65% to 90% are singletons; the top ten hold under 8%.

Sequencing used peripheral blood. This chain uses TRBV7-9 with TRBJ1-2; maybe TRBD1 (6 bases). This clonotype was sampled from a man aged 55 to 70 with active COVID-19. DNA for the CDR3: TGTGCCAGCAGCTTACAGGGGAGGGATGGCTACACCTTC. Residues: CASSLQGRDGYTF.